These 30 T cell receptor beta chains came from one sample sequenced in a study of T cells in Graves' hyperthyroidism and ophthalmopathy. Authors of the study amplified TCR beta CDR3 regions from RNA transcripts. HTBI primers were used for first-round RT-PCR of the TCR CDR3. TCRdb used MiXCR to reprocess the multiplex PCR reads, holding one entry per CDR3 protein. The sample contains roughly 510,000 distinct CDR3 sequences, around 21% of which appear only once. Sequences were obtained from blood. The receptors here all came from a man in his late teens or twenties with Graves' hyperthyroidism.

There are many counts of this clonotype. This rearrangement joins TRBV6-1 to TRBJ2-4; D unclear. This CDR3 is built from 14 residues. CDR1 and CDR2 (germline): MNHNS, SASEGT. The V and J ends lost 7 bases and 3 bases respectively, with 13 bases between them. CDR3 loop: CASIQQFGKNIQYF. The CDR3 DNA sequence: TGTGCCAGCATACAGCAGTTTGGCAAAAACATTCAGTACTTC.

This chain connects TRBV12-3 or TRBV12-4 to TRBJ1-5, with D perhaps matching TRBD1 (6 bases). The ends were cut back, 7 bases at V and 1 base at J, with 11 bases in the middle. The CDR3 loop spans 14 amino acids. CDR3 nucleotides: TGTGCCAGCACCCTTACAGGGAGCAATCAGCCCCAGCATTTT. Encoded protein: CASTLTGSNQPQHF.

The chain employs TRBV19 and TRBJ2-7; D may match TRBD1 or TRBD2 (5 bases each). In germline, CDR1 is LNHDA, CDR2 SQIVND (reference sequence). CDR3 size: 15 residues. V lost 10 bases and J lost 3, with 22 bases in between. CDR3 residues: CATRENSLLHYEQYF. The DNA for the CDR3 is TGTGCCACCAGGGAGAACAGCCTCCTCCACTACGAGCAGTACTTC.

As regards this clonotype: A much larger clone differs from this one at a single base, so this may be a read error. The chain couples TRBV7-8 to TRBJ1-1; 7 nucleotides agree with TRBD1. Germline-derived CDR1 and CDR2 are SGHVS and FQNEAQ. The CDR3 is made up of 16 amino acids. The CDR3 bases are TGTGCCAGCAGCTTTATCAGGGGGAGGGGGGCCACTGAAGCTTGCTTT. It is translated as CASSFIRGRGATEACF.

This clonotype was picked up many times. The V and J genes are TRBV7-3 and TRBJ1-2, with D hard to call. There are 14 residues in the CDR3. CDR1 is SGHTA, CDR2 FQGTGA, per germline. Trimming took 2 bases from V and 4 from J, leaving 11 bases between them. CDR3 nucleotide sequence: TGTGCCAGCAGCTTAGAGGGTTATGGCTATGGCTACACCTTC. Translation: CASSLEGYGYGYTF. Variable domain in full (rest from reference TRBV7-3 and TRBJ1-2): GAGVSQTPSNKVTEKGKYVELRCDPISGHTALYWYRQSLGQGPEFLIYFQGTGAADDSGLPNDRFFAVRPEGSVSTLKIQRTERGDSAVYLCASSLEGYGYGYTFGSGTRLTVV.

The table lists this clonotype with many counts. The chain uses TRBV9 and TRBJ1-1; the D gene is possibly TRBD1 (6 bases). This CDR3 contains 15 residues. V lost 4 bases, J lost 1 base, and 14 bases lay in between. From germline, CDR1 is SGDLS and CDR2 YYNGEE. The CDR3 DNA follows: TGTGCCAGCAGCCCCCGACAGGAACGGAACACTGAAGCTTTCTTT. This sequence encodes CASSPRQERNTEAFF.

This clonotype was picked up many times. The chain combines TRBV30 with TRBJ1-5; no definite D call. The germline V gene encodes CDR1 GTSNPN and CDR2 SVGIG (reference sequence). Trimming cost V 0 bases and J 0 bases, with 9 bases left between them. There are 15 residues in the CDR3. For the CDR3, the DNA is TGTGCCTGGAGTGTACCGGGCAGTAGCAATCAGCCCCAGCATTTT. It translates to CAWSVPGSSNQPQHF.

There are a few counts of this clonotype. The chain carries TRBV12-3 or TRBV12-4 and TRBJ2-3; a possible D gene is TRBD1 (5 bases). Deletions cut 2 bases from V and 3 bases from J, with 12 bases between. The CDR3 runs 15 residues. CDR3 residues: CASSLIRGLTDTQYF. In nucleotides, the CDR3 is TGTGCCAGCAGTTTAATTAGGGGCCTAACAGATACGCAGTATTTT.

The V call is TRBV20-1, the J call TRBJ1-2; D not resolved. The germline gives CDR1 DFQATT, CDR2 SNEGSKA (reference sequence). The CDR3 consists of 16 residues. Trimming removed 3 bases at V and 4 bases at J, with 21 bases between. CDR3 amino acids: CSARARSQTIFYGYTF. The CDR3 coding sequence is TGCAGTGCTAGGGCCCGCTCGCAGACAATCTTCTATGGCTACACCTTC.

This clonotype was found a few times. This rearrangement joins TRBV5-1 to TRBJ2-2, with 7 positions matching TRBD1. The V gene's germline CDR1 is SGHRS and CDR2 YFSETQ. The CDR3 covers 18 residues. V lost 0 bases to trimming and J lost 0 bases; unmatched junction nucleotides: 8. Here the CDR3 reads CASSLEGWGQPNTGELFF. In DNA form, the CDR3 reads TGCGCCAGCAGCTTGGAAGGATGGGGACAGCCGAACACCGGGGAGCTGTTTTTT.

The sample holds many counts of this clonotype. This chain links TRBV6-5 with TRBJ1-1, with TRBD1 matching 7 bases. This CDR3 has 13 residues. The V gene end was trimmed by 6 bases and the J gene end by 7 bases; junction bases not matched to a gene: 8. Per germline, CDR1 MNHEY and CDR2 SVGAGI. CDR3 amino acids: CASSRDSKIEAFF. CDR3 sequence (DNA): TGTGCCAGCAGCAGGGACAGTAAAATTGAAGCTTTCTTT.

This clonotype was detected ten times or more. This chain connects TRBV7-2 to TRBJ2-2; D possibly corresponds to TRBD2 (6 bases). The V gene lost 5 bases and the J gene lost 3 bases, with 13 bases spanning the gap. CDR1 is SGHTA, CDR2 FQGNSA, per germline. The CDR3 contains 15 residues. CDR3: CASSPGTVDTGELFF. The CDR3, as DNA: TGTGCCAGCAGCCCTGGGACTGTGGACACCGGGGAGCTGTTTTTT.

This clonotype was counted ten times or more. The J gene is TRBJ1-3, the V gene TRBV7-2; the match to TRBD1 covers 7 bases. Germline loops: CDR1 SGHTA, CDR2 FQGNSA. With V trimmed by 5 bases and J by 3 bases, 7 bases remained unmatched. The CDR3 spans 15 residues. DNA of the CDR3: TGTGCCAGCAGCCCAGGGGGGCGGTATGGAAACACCATATATTTT. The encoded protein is CASSPGGRYGNTIYF.

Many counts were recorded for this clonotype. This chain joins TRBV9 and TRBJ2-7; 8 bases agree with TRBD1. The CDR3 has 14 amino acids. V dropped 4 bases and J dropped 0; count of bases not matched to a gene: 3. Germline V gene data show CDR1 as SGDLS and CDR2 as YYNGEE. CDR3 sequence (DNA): TGTGCCAGCAGCCAGGGGGCCGACTCCTACGAGCAGTACTTC. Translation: CASSQGADSYEQYF.

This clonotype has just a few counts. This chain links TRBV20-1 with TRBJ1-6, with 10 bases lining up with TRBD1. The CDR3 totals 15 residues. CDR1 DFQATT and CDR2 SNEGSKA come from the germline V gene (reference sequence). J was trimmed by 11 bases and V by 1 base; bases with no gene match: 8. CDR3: CSARGPGTGVPPLHF. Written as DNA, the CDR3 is TGCAGTGCTAGAGGGCCCGGGACAGGGGTTCCACCCCTCCACTTT.

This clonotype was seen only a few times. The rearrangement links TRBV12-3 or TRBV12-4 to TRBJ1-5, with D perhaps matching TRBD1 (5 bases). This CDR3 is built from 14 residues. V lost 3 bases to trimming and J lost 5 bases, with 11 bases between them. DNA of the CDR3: TGTGCCAGCAGTTTTCGGGGGACGTATCAGCCCCAGCATTTT. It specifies CASSFRGTYQPQHF.

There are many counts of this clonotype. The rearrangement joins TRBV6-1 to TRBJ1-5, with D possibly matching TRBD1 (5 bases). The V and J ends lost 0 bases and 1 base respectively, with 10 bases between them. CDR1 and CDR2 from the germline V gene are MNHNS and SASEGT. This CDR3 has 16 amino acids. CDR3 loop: CASSEAAGISNQPQHF. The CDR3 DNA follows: TGTGCCAGCAGTGAAGCAGCAGGGATAAGCAATCAGCCCCAGCATTTT.

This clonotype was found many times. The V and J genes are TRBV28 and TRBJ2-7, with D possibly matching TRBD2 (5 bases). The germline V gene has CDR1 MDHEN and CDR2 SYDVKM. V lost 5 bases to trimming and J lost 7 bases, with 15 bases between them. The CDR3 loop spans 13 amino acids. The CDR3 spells CASSPTGTSEQYF. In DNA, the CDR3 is TGTGCCAGCAGTCCCACGGGTACTAGTGAGCAGTACTTC.

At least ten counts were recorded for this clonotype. In DNA form, the CDR3 reads TGTGCCAGCAGTGAGCCAGGAACGGGCTATGGCTACACCTTC. Its translation: CASSEPGTGYGYTF. The chain carries TRBV25-1 and TRBJ1-2, with unresolved D. V lost 3 bases and J 4 bases, leaving 12 bases between the germline ends. CDR3 size: 14 residues. Per germline, CDR1 MGHDK and CDR2 SYGVNS.

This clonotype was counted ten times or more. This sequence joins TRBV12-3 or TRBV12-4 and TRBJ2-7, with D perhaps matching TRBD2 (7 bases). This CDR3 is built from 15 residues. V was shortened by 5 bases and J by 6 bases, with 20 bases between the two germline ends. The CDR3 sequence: CASSHYGPGEGEQYF. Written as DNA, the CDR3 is TGTGCCAGCAGTCACTATGGACCAGGGGAGGGCGAGCAGTACTTC.

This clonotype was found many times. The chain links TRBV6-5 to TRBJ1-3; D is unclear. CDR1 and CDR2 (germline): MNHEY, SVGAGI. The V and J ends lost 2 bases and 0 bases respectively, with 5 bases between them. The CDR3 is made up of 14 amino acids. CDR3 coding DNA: TGTGCCAGCAGTTACATGGCCTCTGGAAACACCATATATTTT. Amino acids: CASSYMASGNTIYF.

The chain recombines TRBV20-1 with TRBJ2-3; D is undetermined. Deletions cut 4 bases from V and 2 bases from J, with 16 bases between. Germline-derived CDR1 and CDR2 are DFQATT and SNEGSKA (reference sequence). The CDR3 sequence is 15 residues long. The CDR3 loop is CSANGNRPLTDTQYF. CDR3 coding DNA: TGCAGTGCTAACGGAAATCGGCCGCTCACAGATACGCAGTATTTT.

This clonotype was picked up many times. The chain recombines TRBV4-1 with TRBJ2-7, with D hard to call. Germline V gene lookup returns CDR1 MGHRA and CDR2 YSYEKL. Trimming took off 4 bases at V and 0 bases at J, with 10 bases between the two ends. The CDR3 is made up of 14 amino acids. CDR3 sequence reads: CASSPLRISYEQYF. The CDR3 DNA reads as TGCGCCAGCAGCCCTCTTAGGATCTCCTACGAGCAGTACTTC.

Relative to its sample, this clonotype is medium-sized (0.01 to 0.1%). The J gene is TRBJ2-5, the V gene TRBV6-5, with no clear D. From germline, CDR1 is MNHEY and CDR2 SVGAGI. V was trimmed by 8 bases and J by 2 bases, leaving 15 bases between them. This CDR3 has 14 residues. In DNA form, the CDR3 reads TGTGCCAGCGCAGAAAGGCGGCCACAAGAGACCCAGTACTTC. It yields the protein CASAERRPQETQYF.

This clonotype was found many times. The CDR3 is CASSPNPEVHTEAFF. CDR3 nucleotides: TGTGCCAGCAGCCCCAACCCCGAGGTTCACACTGAAGCTTTCTTT. The rearrangement links TRBV12-3 or TRBV12-4 to TRBJ1-1, with D hard to call. Trimming left V 6 bases short and J 3 bases short, with 17 bases between. The CDR3 consists of 15 residues.

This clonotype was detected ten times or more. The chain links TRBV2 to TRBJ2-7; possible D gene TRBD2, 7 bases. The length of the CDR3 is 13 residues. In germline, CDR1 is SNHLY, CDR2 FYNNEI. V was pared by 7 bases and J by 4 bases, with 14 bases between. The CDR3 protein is CASKDGGLYEQYF. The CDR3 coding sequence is TGTGCCAGCAAGGACGGGGGGCTGTACGAGCAGTACTTC.

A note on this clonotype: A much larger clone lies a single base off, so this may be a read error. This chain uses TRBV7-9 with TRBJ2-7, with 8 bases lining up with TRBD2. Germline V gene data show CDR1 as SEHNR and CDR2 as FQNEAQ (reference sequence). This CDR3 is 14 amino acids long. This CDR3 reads CASSLTSGTYEHYF. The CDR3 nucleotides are TGTGCCAGCAGCCTTACTAGCGGCACCTACGAGCATTACTTC.

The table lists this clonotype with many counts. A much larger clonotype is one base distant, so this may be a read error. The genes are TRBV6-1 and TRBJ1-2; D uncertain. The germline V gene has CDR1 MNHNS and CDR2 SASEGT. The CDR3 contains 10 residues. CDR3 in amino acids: CASRLGGHTF. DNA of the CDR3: TGTGCCAGCAGATTAGGTGGCCACACCTTC.

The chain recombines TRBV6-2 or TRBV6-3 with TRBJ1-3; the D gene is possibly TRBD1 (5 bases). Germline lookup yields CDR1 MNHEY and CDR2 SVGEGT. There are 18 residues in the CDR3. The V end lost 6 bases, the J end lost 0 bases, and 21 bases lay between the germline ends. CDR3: CASSRVVQGVSSGNTIYF. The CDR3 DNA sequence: TGTGCCAGCAGCCGCGTCGTACAAGGGGTATCCTCTGGAAACACCATATATTTT.

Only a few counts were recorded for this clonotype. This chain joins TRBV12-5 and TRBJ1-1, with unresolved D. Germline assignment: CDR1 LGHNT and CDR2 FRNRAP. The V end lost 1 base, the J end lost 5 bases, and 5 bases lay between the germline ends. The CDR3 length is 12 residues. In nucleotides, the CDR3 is TGTGCTAGTGGTTTGGGCAGGACTGAAGCTTTCTTT. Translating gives CASGLGRTEAFF.